The 10 T cell receptor beta chains reported below all come from one sample, sequenced in a study of response to subunit inactivated influenza vaccine. MiXCR was run by TCRdb on the RT-PCR reads, yielding one entry per CDR3 protein. This sample has fewer than 400,000 distinct CDR3 sequences, with about a fifth found just once. The source was PBMCs from blood, collected less than 22 months after vaccination. The receptors here all came from a man between 50 and 69 years old who received an inactivated influenza vaccine.

In its sample, this clonotype was seen a few times. This chain connects TRBV18 to TRBJ1-2, with 11 nucleotides matching TRBD1. The V gene's germline CDR1 is KGHSH and CDR2 LQKENI. The V gene end was trimmed by 6 bases and the J gene end by 8 bases; junction bases not matched to a gene: 11. CDR3 length: 15 residues. The CDR3 loop reads CASSQDRGLTYGYTF. CDR3 bases: TGTGCCAGCTCCCAGGACAGGGGGCTCACCTACGGCTACACCTTC.

This clonotype was counted many times. V gene TRBV28 combines with J gene TRBJ1-2, with a possible D match to TRBD1 (5 bases). The CDR3 has 17 residues. Germline CDR1 and CDR2: MDHEN and SYDVKM. V shed 3 bases and J shed 2 bases, with 19 bases lying between them. The CDR3 nucleotides are TGTGCCAGCAGTTTGGCAGGGCAACGCTCAGGAAACTATGGCTACACCTTC. Protein: CASSLAGQRSGNYGYTF.

This clonotype has just a few counts. The chain joins TRBV20-1 to TRBJ2-7, with D possibly called TRBD1 or TRBD2 (5 bases each). The CDR3 spans 14 residues. Germline loops: CDR1 DFQATT, CDR2 SNEGSKA (reference sequence). Trimming removed 2 bases from V and 3 bases from J, with 14 bases in between. CDR3 protein: CSARSRDRDYEQYF. CDR3 in DNA: TGCAGTGCTAGATCGAGGGACCGAGACTACGAGCAGTACTTC.

The chain links TRBV5-1 to TRBJ1-1; maybe TRBD1 (5 bases). This CDR3 spans 14 amino acids. V dropped 5 bases and J dropped 6 bases, with 17 bases sitting between them. Germline CDR1 reads SGHRS; CDR2 reads YFSETQ. The DNA of the CDR3 is TGCGCCAGCAGTTGGGGACCGGGCCGGGCTGAAGCTTTCTTT. Translating gives CASSWGPGRAEAFF. The complete variable domain, with remaining parts taken from reference TRBV5-1 and TRBJ1-1, reads KAGVTQTPRYLIKTRGQQVTLSCSPISGHRSVSWYQQTPGQGLQFLFEYFSETQRNKGNFPGRFSGRQFSNSRSEMNVSTLELGDSALYLCASSWGPGRAEAFFGQGTRLTVV.

This clonotype was counted ten times or more. The chain is built from TRBV5-1 and TRBJ2-3, with D unclear. Germline V CDR1 and CDR2: SGHRS, YFSETQ. The V end lost 2 bases, the J end lost 4 bases, and 8 bases lay between the germline ends. The CDR3 length is 13 residues. The chain's CDR3 is CASSLRAPDTQYF. CDR3 sequence (DNA): TGCGCCAGCAGCTTACGGGCGCCAGATACGCAGTATTTT.

This clonotype was recorded at least ten times. The chain recombines TRBV12-3 or TRBV12-4 with TRBJ1-1; D perhaps matches TRBD1 (6 bases). This CDR3 region has 13 residues. Trimming pared 3 bases from V and 10 bases from J, leaving 15 bases between. CDR3 sequence reads: CASSLGARVGAFF. The CDR3 DNA reads as TGTGCCAGCAGTTTGGGGGCCAGGGTAGGAGCTTTCTTT.

This chain links TRBV6-2 or TRBV6-3 with TRBJ2-3, with D possibly TRBD2 on 6 matching bases. The CDR3 sequence is 21 residues long. V lost 2 bases and J 0 bases, leaving 27 bases between the germline ends. From germline, CDR1 is MNHEY and CDR2 SVGEGT. CDR3 amino acids: CASSYGLIVAGRGYSTDTQYF. CDR3 DNA: TGTGCCAGCAGTTACGGGTTAATCGTTGCGGGACGCGGATATAGCACAGATACGCAGTATTTT.

A few counts support this clonotype. The CDR3 spells CASSLNSGYGYTF. The CDR3 DNA is TGTGCCAGCAGTTTAAACTCTGGTTATGGCTACACCTTC. The J gene is TRBJ1-2, the V gene TRBV28; D is ambiguous. The CDR3 length is 13 residues. In germline, CDR1 is MDHEN, CDR2 SYDVKM. The V end lost 2 bases, the J end lost 5 bases, and 9 bases lay between the germline ends.

The sample holds many counts of this clonotype. The chain has TRBV5-1 and TRBJ1-1; unclear D gene. CDR1 and CDR2 from the germline V gene are SGHRS and YFSETQ. Deletions cut 1 base from V and 6 bases from J, with 16 bases between. CDR3 size: 15 residues. The CDR3 is CASSLQPPEGAEAFF. DNA for the CDR3: TGCGCCAGCAGCTTGCAACCCCCAGAAGGTGCTGAAGCTTTCTTT.

The V gene is TRBV6-5, the J gene TRBJ1-6; no reliable D call. CDR3 length equals 16 residues. V gave up 2 bases and J gave up 0 bases, with 8 bases separating them. Germline values: CDR1 MNHEY, CDR2 SVGAGI. CDR3: CASSYQGSSYNSPLHF. The CDR3 bases are TGTGCCAGCAGTTACCAAGGGAGCTCCTATAATTCACCCCTCCACTTT.